The sequence of this T cell receptor (beta chain) was determined in a study of blood T cells in healthy people across ages. Study-level findings and limits: Relative to aged donors, long-lived donors carried more naive CD4+ cells and displayed higher diversity.

Using a J-beta primer mix together with a sample-barcoded 5' primer, a second PCR was run for roughly 6 to 12 cycles. Using its own MiXCR run on the 5' RACE reads, TCRdb lists one record per CDR3 protein. This repertoire shows some 1,000,000 distinct CDR3 sequences, 20% to 25% found once; its top ten account for 0.65% to 0.75%. This clonotype was observed a few times. Its matching antigen is unknown. From germline, CDR1 is MGHDK and CDR2 SYGVNS. Trimming shortened V by 3 bases and J by 6 bases, and 17 bases separated the two germline ends. The CDR3 extends over 15 amino acids. The same sample was also studied in work on T cells of mothers and their children. From that report: All donors were healthy and Caucasian; they were three mothers and their six children. Every mother produced more than 10 million TCR beta CDR3 reads, whereas every child provided several million.

The sample comprised blood. The chain links TRBV25-1 to TRBJ1-2; D may be TRBD1 (5 bases). This receptor was taken from a girl aged 2-10 years in good health. Written as DNA, the CDR3 is TGTGCCAGCAGTGATAGCTGGGACCCATTCGATGGCTACACCTTC. Protein: CASSDSWDPFDGYTF.